Following are 8 T cell receptor beta chains from one sample sequenced in a study of a mutant IDH1 vaccine in newly diagnosed glioma (dated by TCRdb to the early 2020s). Receptors were amplified or captured by the immunoSEQ multiplex PCR assay. In its TCRdb copy, this immuneACCESS table keeps in-frame sequences only and misses some clones. Where compared with another copy, unresolved V genes explain less than half of these, and the others have no known cause. For this sample there are 50,000 to 65,000 clones; around four fifths appear just once. The ten largest make up more than 3% of the sample. The time point label, read with the paper, signifies: week 47, end of study. A 20-mer mutant IDH1 peptide at 300 micrograms in Montanide made up each vaccine dose, which was injected subcutaneously together with topical imiquimod. Their antigen targets remain unknown. Sequencing used PBMCs, obtained from a glioma patient whose treatment included an IDH1 peptide vaccine. The receptors shown here come from a woman aged 50 to 60 with glioma.

The rearrangement uses TRBV14 and TRBJ1-3, with D perhaps TRBD1 (6 bases). The CDR3 is made up of 16 amino acids. V dropped 5 bases and J dropped 0 bases, with 14 bases sitting between them. The germline gives CDR1 SGHDN, CDR2 FVKESK. The DNA of the CDR3 is TGTGCCAGCAGCTTAGGACAGCCTTACTCTGGAAACACCATATATTTT. It specifies CASSLGQPYSGNTIYF.

The genes are TRBV29-1 and TRBJ1-5; a weak D match, TRBD1 (5 bases). Germline V gene lookup returns CDR1 SQVTM and CDR2 ANQGSEA. Trimming stripped 4 bases from V and 1 base from J, with 5 bases between. The CDR3 sequence is 12 residues long. CDR3 region: CSVGGSNQPQHF. The CDR3 nucleotides are TGCAGCGTTGGGGGCAGCAATCAGCCCCAGCATTTT.

J is TRBJ1-6 and V is TRBV6-4, with D possibly TRBD1 on 5 matching bases. CDR1 is MRHNA and CDR2 is SNTAGT in the germline V gene. Trimming stripped 0 bases from V and 7 bases from J, with 10 bases between. The CDR3 contains 15 residues. The CDR3 sequence is CASSDSAGKNSPLHF. The CDR3 nucleotides read TGTGCCAGCAGTGACTCCGCAGGGAAGAATTCACCCCTCCACTTT.

Only a few counts were recorded for this clone. The gene calls are TRBV7-9 and TRBJ1-6, with TRBD1 identical over 10 bases. V dropped 6 bases and J dropped 10; count of bases not matched to a gene: 9. This CDR3 is 15 amino acids long. Germline V CDR1 and CDR2: SEHNR, FQNEAQ (reference sequence). The CDR3 DNA is TGTGCCAGCAGTTTACAGACAGGGGGCAGATCACCCCTCCACTTT. Protein: CASSLQTGGRSPLHF.

V is TRBV27 and J is TRBJ2-6; D is perhaps TRBD1 (6 bases). This CDR3 is 17 amino acids long. Per germline, CDR1 MNHEY and CDR2 SMNVEV (reference sequence). Trimming took off 1 base at V and 5 bases at J, with 15 bases between the two ends. CDR3 sequence: CASSLFGRGEWANVLTF. The DNA of the CDR3 is TGTGCCAGCAGTTTATTCGGCAGGGGAGAGTGGGCCAACGTCCTGACTTTC.

The chain couples TRBV7-9 to TRBJ2-4; D not resolved. This CDR3 has 12 amino acids. Trimming removed 10 bases from V and 7 bases from J, with 14 bases in between. CDR1 and CDR2 (germline): SEHNR, FQNEAQ (reference sequence). The CDR3 sequence is CATEGSPNIQYF. The DNA for the CDR3 is TGTGCCACCGAAGGGTCCCCCAACATTCAGTACTTC.

This sequence joins TRBV7-9 and TRBJ1-2, with 7 bases lining up with TRBD1. The length of the CDR3 is 13 residues. The J segment lost 6 bases and the V segment lost 5 bases, leaving 6 bases of the junction unmatched. CDR1 and CDR2 from the germline V gene are SEHNR and FQNEAQ (reference sequence). CDR3 in DNA: TGTGCCAGCAGCCCCAGACAGGGCGATGGCTACACCTTC. Its protein is CASSPRQGDGYTF.

The V gene is TRBV14, the J gene TRBJ2-7; D perhaps matches TRBD2 (6 bases). V lost 4 bases and J lost 3, with 13 bases in between. Germline-derived CDR1 and CDR2 are SGHDN and FVKESK. The CDR3 is 14 amino acids. Here the CDR3 DNA reads TGTGCCAGCAGCCCGACCGTGGGGGGCTACGAGCAGTACTTC. It codes for CASSPTVGGYEQYF.